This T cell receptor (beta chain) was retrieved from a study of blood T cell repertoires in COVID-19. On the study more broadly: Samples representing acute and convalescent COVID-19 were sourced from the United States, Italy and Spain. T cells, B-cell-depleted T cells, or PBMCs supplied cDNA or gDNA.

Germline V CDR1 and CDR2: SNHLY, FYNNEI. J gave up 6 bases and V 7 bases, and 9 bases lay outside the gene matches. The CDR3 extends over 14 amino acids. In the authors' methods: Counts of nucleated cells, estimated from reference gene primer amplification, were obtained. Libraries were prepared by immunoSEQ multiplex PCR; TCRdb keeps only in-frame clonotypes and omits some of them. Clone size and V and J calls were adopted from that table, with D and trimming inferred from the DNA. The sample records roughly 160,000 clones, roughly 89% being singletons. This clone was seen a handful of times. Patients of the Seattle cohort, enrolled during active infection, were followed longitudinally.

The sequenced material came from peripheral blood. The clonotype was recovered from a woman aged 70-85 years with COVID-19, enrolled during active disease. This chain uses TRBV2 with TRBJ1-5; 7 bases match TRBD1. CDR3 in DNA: TGTGCCAGCACGAGTCGAGGGGGCGGTCAGCCCCAGCATTTT. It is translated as CASTSRGGGQPQHF.